This T cell receptor (beta chain) originates from a study of T cell responses to AZD1222 COVID-19 vaccine (dated by TCRdb to the early 2020s). Notes on the research overall: Because spike-specific TCR depth and breadth did not differ between the two schedules, AZD1222 recipients who got a second dose at roughly 4 weeks were pooled with those who got a second dose at roughly 12 weeks. TCR sequencing covered about 230 trial participants: 200 to 220 given two doses of AZD1222 and about 26 given two doses of MenACWY control vaccine. Trial participants were enrolled into age subgroups of 18-55, 56-69 and 70-plus years, which contained 148, 28 and 57 TCR-sequenced participants, respectively.

Notes on this clone: No cognate antigen has been identified for it. Base qualities are not provided; no much larger clone lies one nucleotide away.

On the study overall, not on this receptor specifically: Participants were mostly white British, with more females than males. The authors suggested clonal diversity may have been underestimated. The 56-69-year group was small, and its depth increase did not reach significance, likely because of low power. Because no day 14 peak-response samples were available, repertoires were characterized only after the peak T cell response. Epitopes outside the regions mutated in the B.1.351 and B.1.1.7 variants were reportedly recognized by nearly half of the unique spike-specific TCRs. CD4 TCRs associated with the vaccine covered the entire spike protein, and the dominant responses were in regions 160-218 and 743-854. Conclusions about previously exposed vaccinees are limited, since just a handful of AZD1222 recipients were seropositive for SARS-CoV-2 at baseline. After two AZD1222 doses, spike-specific TCR breadth and depth were significantly higher than at day 0 and than in MenACWY recipients.

The time point label of this sample denotes: baseline before first vaccination. Vaccinee samples came from UK trials COV001 and COV002, including a single-blind randomized controlled phase 2/3 trial of AZD1222 (ChAdOx1 nCoV-19) in healthy adults. For TCRbeta chain sequencing, PBMC samples were collected from trial participants at day 0 and at day 28 after the second dose. Trimming leaves V shorter by 8 bases and J shorter by 2 bases, with the junction holding 11 bases beyond the gene matches. The CDR3 sequence holds 17 residues, the cysteine and phenylalanine included. Only the CDR3 part of the read is kept: 51 bases, read in frame from the first base. As encoded in the germline V gene, CDR1 is MNHNS while CDR2 is SASEGT. The CDR3 regions of human TCRbeta chains were subjected to immunosequencing. Under the source paper's analysis protocol: Repertoire TCRs were matched against a reference library of SARS-CoV-2-specific TCRs generated with the MIRA antigen-specificity platform. Breadth meant the fraction of unique TCRs that were SARS-CoV-2-associated, whereas depth meant the fraction of total T cells that were SARS-CoV-2-associated. Using the MIRA data, every spike-specific TCR was mapped to the spike region that the TCR reacted to and assigned to either a CD4 or a CD8 class. Log10-transformed breadth and depth values were compared by one-way ANOVA with Sidak's multiple comparisons tests. Not all clones reach the TCRdb copy of this immuneACCESS table, which keeps in-frame sequences only. Checked studies attribute under half of the gap to unresolved V genes and leave the rest unexplained. V and J calls plus clone size are reproduced from that table; the DNA served to infer D and trimming. Counted in this sample were 120,000 or so clones; roughly 90% of them appeared once. Together, the top ten hold 0.9% to 1.2% of the sample.

The sample in question was peripheral blood, obtained on day 0 of AZD1222 vaccination. The chain links TRBV6-1 with TRBJ1-5, with 11 central nucleotides matching TRBD1. This clonotype was sampled from an adult in good health. The DNA sequence is as follows: TGTGCCAGCCGTGGGGGACAGGGGGTTGAGGGCAATCAGCCCCAGCATTTT. Its protein is CASRGGQGVEGNQPQHF.